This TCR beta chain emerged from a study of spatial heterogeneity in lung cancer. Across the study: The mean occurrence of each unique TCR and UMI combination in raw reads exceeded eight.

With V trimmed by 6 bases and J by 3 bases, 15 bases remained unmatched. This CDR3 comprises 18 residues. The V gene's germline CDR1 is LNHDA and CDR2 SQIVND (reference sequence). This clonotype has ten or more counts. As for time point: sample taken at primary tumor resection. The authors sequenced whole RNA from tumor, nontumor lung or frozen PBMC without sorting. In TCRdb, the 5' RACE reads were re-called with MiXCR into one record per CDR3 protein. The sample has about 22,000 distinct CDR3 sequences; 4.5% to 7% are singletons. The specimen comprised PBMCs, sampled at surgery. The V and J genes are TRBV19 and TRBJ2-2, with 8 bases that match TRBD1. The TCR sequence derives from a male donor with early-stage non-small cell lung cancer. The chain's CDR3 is CASSSGAYRTGYTGELFF. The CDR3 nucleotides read TGTGCCAGTAGCTCCGGGGCGTATCGGACAGGGTACACCGGGGAGCTGTTTTTT.